The 10 T cell receptor delta chains in this list originate from one sample, sequenced in a study of γδ T cells in repeated Plasmodium falciparum infection. Bulk repertoires came from Vgamma9/Vdelta2+ or Vdelta2-negative gammadelta T cells flow-sorted from PBMC. TCRdb reran clone calling via CATT on the multiplex PCR reads. Here the sample spans tens of thousands of delta-chain clones, around 1.7% being singletons. The sequenced sample was gamma-delta T cells from blood. Receptors were obtained from a pool of human donors (malaria-infected and uninfected, not separated).

Ten or more counts support this clone. TCRdb's protein for this DNA is that of a much larger clone and differs from the translation at residue 11, likely a read error; the protein shown is the DNA translation. The chain combines TRDV1 with TRDJ1; 8 bases are shared with TRDD3. The V and J ends lost 2 bases and 5 bases, in that order; junction bases with no gene match: 25. The CDR3 consists of 21 residues. Germline loops: CDR1 TSWWSYY, CDR2 QGS. The CDR3 sequence: CALGEGSRFPCLLGAIDKLIF. The CDR3 DNA reads as TGTGCTCTTGGGGAAGGATCTAGATTTCCCTGTTTACTGGGGGCCATTGATAAACTCATCTTT.

This clone has a count of ten or more. For this DNA, TCRdb reports the protein of a much larger clone, which diverges at residue 9, most likely from a read error; the protein presented here is translated directly from the DNA. V is TRDV2 and J is TRDJ1; 8 nucleotides line up with TRDD3. The V segment lost 1 base and the J segment 0 bases; nucleotides outside the gene matches: 18. CDR3 length: 20 amino acids. The germline V gene encodes CDR1 GEAIGNYY and CDR2 EKD. The CDR3 sequence is CACDTAFPSATGGYTDKLIF. Written as DNA, the CDR3 is TGTGCCTGTGACACGGCCTTCCCATCGGCTACTGGGGGGTACACCGATAAACTCATCTTT.

About this clone: This clone may be a read error of a much larger clone one base away. The CDR3 loop is CALGEVPMWGIPGGDKLIF. For the CDR3, the DNA is TGTGCTCTTGGGGAAGTGCCTATGTGGGGGATACCCGGGGGGGATAAACTCATCTTT. The V gene is TRDV1, the J gene TRDJ1; 10 nucleotides line up with TRDD3. TCRdb lists no J gene, so it was determined here by aligning the DNA to germline. The V gene's germline CDR1 is TSWWSYY and CDR2 QGS. The CDR3 consists of 19 residues. J was trimmed by 5 bases and V by 2 bases; bases with no gene match: 17.

Points on this clone: TCRdb attributes to this sequence the protein of a much larger clone, which differs from the DNA translation at residue 9; a read error is likely, and the protein displayed is translated from the DNA. CDR3 in amino acids: CALGEAYTNKLIF. DNA for the CDR3: TGTGCTCTTGGGGAAGCCTACACCAATAAACTCATCTTT. The V gene is TRDV1, the J gene TRDJ1, with TRDD2 as a possible D gene (5 bases). The CDR3 extends over 13 amino acids. From germline, CDR1 is TSWWSYY and CDR2 QGS.

As to this clone: A far larger clone differs by one base, so this is likely a read error. In the same sample, other DNA sequences code for this CDR3. In nucleotides, the CDR3 is TGTGCCTTCACAGCTCTAAGGCCTTCCTATATACGTACCGGCATTGCTCGGTACACCGATAAGCTCATCTTT. Amino acids: CAFTALRPSYIRTGIARYTDKLIF. The chain carries TRDV3 and TRDJ1; 8 bases line up with TRDD2. This CDR3 contains 24 residues. From germline, CDR1 is TVYSNPD and CDR2 GDNSRS (reference sequence).

Comment on this clone: TCRdb records a much larger clone's protein for this DNA, with a difference at residue 5 that likely arises from a read error; the protein given is the translation of the DNA. The V and J genes are TRDV2 and TRDJ1; TRDD3 agrees at 10 bases. The J gene, missing from TCRdb, was assigned here through DNA to germline matching. Trimming took 3 bases from V and 8 from J; bases not matched to a gene: 29. Germline V gene sequence: CDR1 GEAIGNYY, CDR2 EKD. This CDR3 has 21 residues. The CDR3 DNA is TGTGCCTGTGACCTTATGATTCCCCACCGGGGGATACGAAGATCCTACTCGAAACTCATCTTT. Translating it yields CACDLMIPHRGIRRSYSKLIF.

About this clone: With a far larger clone one base away, a read error is the likely cause. Other nucleotide sequences in the sample specify the same CDR3. This chain links TRDV1 with TRDJ1; 10 positions agree with TRDD3. V lost 6 bases to trimming and J lost 5 bases; unmatched junction nucleotides: 18. The CDR3 contains 18 residues. Germline V gene data show CDR1 as TSWWSYY and CDR2 as QGS. CDR3 loop: CALGIHDHGGDTNDKLIF. The CDR3 DNA follows: TGTGCTCTTGGTATTCACGACCATGGGGGGGATACGAATGATAAACTCATCTTT.

In the case of this clone: TCRdb's protein, taken from a much larger clone, differs from this DNA's translation at residue 8, likely owing to a read error; the protein displayed comes from the DNA. The V call is TRDV2, the J call TRDJ1, with 8 bases identical to TRDD3. Here the J gene came from matching the DNA to germline, since TCRdb omits it. Germline assignment: CDR1 GEAIGNYY and CDR2 EKD. V was pared by 0 bases and J by 0 bases, with 20 bases of the junction left unmatched. CDR3 length: 21 amino acids. The CDR3 DNA follows: TGTGCCTGTGACACCGTTGTACCGGGGGATAAGCCCCTTTACTACACCGATAAACTCATCTTT. It specifies CACDTVVPGDKPLYYTDKLIF.

This clone was seen only a few times. TCRdb's entry gives the protein of a much larger clone, which mismatches this DNA's translation at residue 8, likely from a read error; the protein reported here is translated from the DNA. The J gene is TRDJ1, the V gene TRDV1; TRDD3 might be the D (7 bases). No J gene is reported in TCRdb; it was inferred here by comparing the DNA with germline. The CDR3 runs 28 residues. Germline-derived CDR1 and CDR2 are TSWWSYY and QGS. Deletions cut 1 base from V and 4 bases from J, with 52 bases between. CDR3 amino acids: CALGERKNERGKSLRIPRGGWSVDKLIF. The CDR3 DNA sequence: TGTGCTCTTGGGGAACGAAAGAACGAAAGGGGAAAGTCCCTACGTATTCCTAGGGGGGGATGGTCGGTCGATAAACTCATCTTT.

This clone was detected only a few times. This likely reflects a read error, since a far larger clone is one base away. The same CDR3 also results from other DNA sequences found in this sample. The V gene is TRAV38-2/DV8, the J gene TRDJ1, with 8 nucleotides matching TRDD3. Germline V gene data show CDR1 as TSESDYY and CDR2 as QEAYKQQN. This CDR3 has 17 residues. CDR3 nucleotides: TGTGCCTATAGTCCTCTTCCGTACTGGGGGGTTACCGATAAACTCATCTTT. This gives the protein CAYSPLPYWGVTDKLIF.